This section outlines one T cell receptor beta chain sequence together with its context. Antigen specificity is unknown. PCR amplification relied on 60 Vbeta primers (plus 13 Jbeta primers). Measured with immunoSEQ multiplex PCR; TCRdb has only the in-frame clones, and not every one. The table shows around 160,000 clones, with 75% to 80% occurring only once. This record comes from a study of cytomegalovirus exposure and HLA in healthy donors. Study-level points and caveats: Later analysis identified a missense DCLRE1C variant that was linked to TCR beta V- and J-gene trimming.

This CDR3 contains 15 residues. The V end lost 3 bases, the J end lost 4 bases, and 10 bases lay between the germline ends. Per the germline V gene, CDR1 is KGHSH and CDR2 is LQKENI. The J gene is TRBJ1-6, the V gene TRBV18, with a possible D match to TRBD1 (5 bases). This sequence was found in a man aged 45 to 65 in good health and CMV-seropositive. The sequenced sample consisted of PBMCs. CDR3 sequence reads: CASSPGQRYNSPLHF. CDR3 coding DNA: TGTGCCAGCTCACCGGGGCAGAGATATAATTCACCCCTCCACTTT.